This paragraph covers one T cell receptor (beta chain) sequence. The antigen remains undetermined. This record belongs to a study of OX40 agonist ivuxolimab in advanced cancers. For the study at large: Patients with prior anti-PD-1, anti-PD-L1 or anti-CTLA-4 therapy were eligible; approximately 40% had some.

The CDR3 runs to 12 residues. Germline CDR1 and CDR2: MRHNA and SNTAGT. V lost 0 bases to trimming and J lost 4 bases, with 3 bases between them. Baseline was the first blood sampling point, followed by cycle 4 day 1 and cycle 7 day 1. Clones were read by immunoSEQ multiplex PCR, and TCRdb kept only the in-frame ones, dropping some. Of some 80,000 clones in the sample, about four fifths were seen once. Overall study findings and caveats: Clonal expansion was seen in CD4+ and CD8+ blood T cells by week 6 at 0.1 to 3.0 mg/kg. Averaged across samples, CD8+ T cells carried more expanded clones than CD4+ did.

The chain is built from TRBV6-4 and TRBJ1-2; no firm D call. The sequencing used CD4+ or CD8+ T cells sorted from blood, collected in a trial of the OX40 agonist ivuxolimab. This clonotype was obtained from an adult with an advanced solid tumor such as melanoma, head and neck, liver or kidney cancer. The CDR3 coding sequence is TGTGCCAGCAGTGACTCAGGCTATGGCTACACCTTC. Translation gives CASSDSGYGYTF.